Given below is one T cell receptor beta chain in context. This record belongs to a study of blood T cell repertoires in COVID-19. Study details: Both acute and convalescent COVID-19 samples were obtained from the United States, Italy and Spain. Sources were T cells, B-cell-depleted T cells, or PBMCs; the material itself was cDNA or gDNA.

Under the authors' procedure: Using reference gene primer amplification, nucleated cell counts were estimated. This table comes from immunoSEQ multiplex PCR, and its TCRdb copy is limited to in-frame clones, with some not included. V and J calls and clone size are copied from that table; D and trimming were computed from the DNA. The sample yields over 600,000 clones, about 87% seen once. The trim removed 7 bases at V and 7 bases at J, leaving 7 bases unmatched. CDR1 ENHRY and CDR2 SYGVKD come from the germline V gene. The CDR3 extends over 13 amino acids. Sequencing was done on a sample of peripheral blood. This clonotype was obtained from a woman younger than 35 with acute or convalescent COVID-19. V usage is TRBV10-3 and J usage is TRBJ2-1, with 7 bases aligning to TRBD1. The CDR3 DNA sequence: TGTGCCATCAACAGGGGATCGGTTAATGAGCAGTTCTTC. Encoded protein: CAINRGSVNEQFF.